The source of this TCR beta chain is a study of T cells in Graves' hyperthyroidism and ophthalmopathy. Study observations and caveats: With a median lead of about 6.9 months before onset, the model predicted ophthalmopathy.

Using around 10 ml of fresh peripheral blood, PBMCs were prepared. Amplification of TCR beta CDR3 regions was performed using RNA transcripts as template. The TCR CDR3 was amplified in a first-round RT-PCR using the HTBI primer set. MiXCR was run by TCRdb on the multiplex PCR reads, yielding one entry per CDR3 protein. The sample holds 250,000 to 350,000 distinct CDR3 sequences, approximately 23% seen once. V lost 6 bases and J 4 bases, leaving 15 bases between the germline ends. This CDR3 spans 14 amino acids. CDR1 is MNHNS, CDR2 SASEGT, per germline. Remarks on this clonotype: Antigen: not known.

The sequenced material came from blood. The TCR sequence derives from a man aged 25 to 40 with Graves' ophthalmopathy. J is TRBJ1-1 and V is TRBV6-1; D is unresolved. CDR3 DNA sequence: TGTGCCAGCAGGACCCAGGTCGCGGCCACTGAAGCTTTCTTT. Translating it yields CASRTQVAATEAFF.